This TCR beta chain is from a study of blood T cell repertoires in COVID-19. Trimming took off 7 bases at V and 3 bases at J, with 15 bases between the two ends. The CDR3 totals 14 residues. Per germline, CDR1 MDHEN and CDR2 SYDVKM. This table comes from immunoSEQ multiplex PCR, and its TCRdb copy is limited to in-frame clones, with some not included. The data show 250,000 to 300,000 clones, about nine tenths seen once. The chain employs TRBV28 and TRBJ1-1; D possibly corresponds to TRBD1 (6 bases). The specimen sequenced was peripheral blood. This clonotype originated in a woman in her thirties or forties with acute or convalescent COVID-19. Here the CDR3 DNA reads TGTGCCAGCACCCATGACAGGACGGACACTGAAGCTTTCTTT. Translation: CASTHDRTDTEAFF.